The source of this T cell receptor (beta chain) is a study of cytomegalovirus exposure and HLA in healthy donors (dated by TCRdb to 2016 to 2017). Broadly, across the study: According to an earlier analysis of a few hundred of the donors, about 179 million T cells yielded over 90 million unique TCR beta sequences and approximately 300 Gb of sequence data. Every repertoire in the discovery cohort had been generated on one and the same sequencing platform. Donor age, sex, ethnicity and CMV serostatus were compiled together with the repertoire data. Because of strong linkage in the cohort, roughly five DR-DQ haplotypes were treated as single units for association and clustering. Of the roughly 400 genotyped donors, roughly 80% fell in the genetic ancestry cluster associated with self-reported Caucasian donors. The study aimed to test whether cataloging public T cell receptors could reveal signatures of past pathogen exposure. Among a few hundred genotyped donors of the cohort, an average of roughly 240,000 unique TCR beta nucleotide sequences were sequenced per donor, 15% to 20% of them non-productive. In an earlier analysis of 500 to 650 of the donors, high-throughput TCR beta sequencing was used to judge whether each TCR beta V gene segment behaved as functional or pseudogenic. A later analysis re-examined previously published TCR beta repertoires from more than 600 donors and added high-resolution HLA genotyping to investigate patterns of TCR occurrence. A later genetic analysis used genome-wide SNP genotypes for about three fifths of the roughly 700 donors, treating that subset as a discovery cohort. The number of typed donors differed by locus: about 629-640 for A, B, C, DRB1 and DQB1; roughly 510 for DQA1; 606 for DPA1; and around 490 for DPB1. Besides the first cohort of 666 subjects, a separate validation cohort made up of roughly 120 different subjects was used. The study used immunosequencing to profile the T cell repertoires of approximately 650 subjects and linked those repertoires to cytomegalovirus serostatus. About 330 gigabases of sequencing data and approximately 91 million unique TCR sequences made up an early release that covered approximately 650 HLA-typed donors. HLA typing included class I and class II loci at four-digit resolution. High-throughput TCR immunosequencing, statistical association of individual TCRs with disease status, and machine learning were combined to predict cytomegalovirus infection status. In the later analysis, no new phenotypic data were used to find candidate immune exposures; instead, reliance was placed on TCR beta sequences and their occurrence across donors. The study at large found these results: The cohort was sequenced for TCR beta chains only, and without alpha or paired-chain data the features that could be detected were limited. A later analysis found that most CMV-associated TCR beta chains appeared HLA-restricted, with HLA associations seemingly driven largely by CMV exposure. Because counts were too low, approximately 15 rarely observed V segments, including chromosome 9 orphons, were excluded from the earlier analysis of under 650 of the donors. A later analysis found that TCR association rates varied across HLA loci, with DRB1 alleles showing the most associated TCRs and HLA-C alleles the fewest. Because the 87-base-pair reads could not distinguish some IMGT-functional V segments, including TRBV6-2 and TRBV6-3, those segments were excluded. Broadly in line with IMGT annotations, most TCR beta V segments showed up in productive rearrangements about 87% or about 30% of the time in an earlier analysis of several hundred of the donors. A later genetic analysis associated a missense DCLRE1C variant with V-gene and J-gene trimming of TCR beta chains, and an independent cohort replicated the association. Several of the top co-occurrence clusters appeared to be linked to parvovirus B19, influenza, CMV and Epstein-Barr virus, according to a later analysis. HLA typing was unavailable for some donors at each locus, so association tests used only the typed subset. The classifier was reported to diagnose cytomegalovirus status with high specificity and sensitivity in both the original and validation cohorts. A cluster of highly shared sequence variants was judged likely to be a technical artifact of the sequencing pipeline. Linkage disequilibrium might explain the correlated functional status among segregating V segments, but an unknown experimental factor could not be ruled out. Specific HLA alleles were associated with around 18,000 TCR beta sequences at a false discovery rate of 0.05 in a later analysis. For the cohort, immune exposure information was limited to CMV serostatus. According to the authors, the approach could potentially be generalized to other disease states and immunological phenotypes. Strong co-occurrence of HLA alleles, especially DR and DQ, made assigning TCR associations to individual alleles difficult. A few of the identified cytomegalovirus-associated TCR beta chains were confirmed in vitro to be specific for cytomegalovirus antigens. In a later analysis, HLA-associated TCR beta chains showed more clonal expansion and lower generation probabilities than non-associated chains that were equally common. While some public TCRs were present in many individuals, most TCR sequences turned up only very rarely across donors. According to a later genetic analysis, donors in an Asian-associated ancestry cluster had fewer N-insertions in productive TCRs than the roughly 670-donor mean. A further reported finding was that TCR beta sequences accurately predicted the HLA-A and HLA-B alleles for most subjects in the first cohort. Roughly uniform sequencing depth across donors was assumed in presence/absence analyses, although this assumption may not hold. In the study, about 150 TCR beta chains were listed as associated with cytomegalovirus.

The cohort consisted of fewer than 700 healthy bone marrow donors. At the time of sampling, all cohort members were nominally healthy, though unrecorded immune exposures were likely present. Of the 700 or so cohort members, around 290 had a positive CMV serostatus and just over 350 had a negative one, while no CMV serostatus was recorded for the donor. A peripheral blood sample was provided by each donor, and peripheral blood mononuclear cells were used for TCR beta sequencing. The Qiagen DNeasy Blood Extraction Kit was used to extract genomic DNA from the blood cell samples. The library was made by the immunoSEQ multiplex PCR assay. A mixture of 60 forward primers for TCR Vbeta segments and 13 reverse primers for TCR Jbeta segments was used in the multiplex PCR. Amplification of the CDR3 region of rearranged TCR beta genes was performed with a multiplex PCR assay on genomic DNA. The amplified TCR beta libraries were sequenced on the Illumina HiSeq System as 87-base-pair reads. The authors' analysis ran thus. In a later analysis, around 80 million unique TCR beta chains were counted across the 650 to 750 repertoires, and approximately 11 million of these chains were shared by at least two donors. Raw reads were error-corrected and collapsed into unique sequences with a nearest-neighbor algorithm that merged closely related sequences to remove PCR and sequencing errors. Alignment of CDR3 sequences to IMGT reference sequences was used to assign V, D and J gene segments. For a sequence to be retained, a match of at least six nucleotides was required to both a V gene segment and a J gene segment. A rearrangement counted as productive if the CDR3 had no stop codons and remained in frame with V and J, and every other rearrangement counted as non-productive. Following IMGT convention, CDR3 was defined as the stretch from the second conserved V-encoded cysteine to the conserved J-encoded phenylalanine. Sequences without an unambiguous match to a single V gene segment were excluded from the earlier analysis of 450 to 750 of the donors. In an earlier analysis of some 590 of the donors, a V segment was called functional when productive rearrangements were above 56.7%, and segregating when the standard deviation between donors exceeded 5%. To diagnose cytomegalovirus status from the catalog of TCR beta chain sequences, a statistical classification framework was built. V and J gene assignment, in a later analysis, came from comparing TCR nucleotide sequences with IMGT/GENE-DB human TR gene sequences. The TCRdist pipeline was used in a later analysis to assign CDR3 sequences and most-parsimonious VDJ recombination scenarios. In a later analysis, each TCR beta chain was defined by its CDR3 amino acid sequence together with its V-gene family, and reads lacking a unique V-gene family were excluded. In a later analysis, 500 to 700 highly shared, low-generation-probability nucleotide sequences were removed to address suspected cross-contamination and a sequencing artifact. For each public chain, a later analysis derived a clonal expansion index from normalized ranks of inferred template counts within each repertoire. Generation probabilities in a later analysis came from a VDJ recombination model fitted to out-of-frame rearrangements, and those results were checked against IGoR. A later analysis scored TCR-TCR, TCR-HLA and TCR-CMV co-occurrence with hypergeometric tests, applying a repertoire-size bias correction to TCR pairs. To estimate false discovery rates, a later analysis permuted the HLA or CMV assignments 20 times. In a later analysis, co-occurring TCRs were grouped with DBSCAN, and TCRdist sequence similarity was added when clustering was performed within HLA-allele-positive subsets. For co-occurrence clustering, repertoires with fewer than 30,000 or more than 120,000 public chains were excluded, along with four or five repertoires with anomalous nucleotide sharing. Here the immuneACCESS table is served through TCRdb, limited to in-frame sequences with V and J called. Missing clones are a known gap in these copies; in checked studies unresolved V genes cover under half, and the rest lacks a known reason. For V, J and clone size, that table is used; D and trimming come from the DNA. Recorded for this sample are about 98,000 clones; about 60% of them occurred a single time. The leading ten clones occupy under 5.5% of the sample.

Details on this clone: Its antigen remains unidentified. The input lacks base qualities; no much larger clone sits a single base away.

The CDR3 runs 17 residues from the cysteine to the phenylalanine. Just the 51-base CDR3 DNA is kept, in frame starting at base 1. V is pared back by 5 bases and J by 0 bases, with 17 bases lying between the germline termini. Sequences SGHVS (CDR1) and FQNEAQ (CDR2) are obtained from the germline V gene. The TCR was taken from a human donor in good health. Sequences were obtained from PBMCs. Recombination joined TRBV7-8 with TRBJ1-3; the best D guess is TRBD1, with 6 bases matching. The DNA sequence follows: TGTGCCAGCAGCCGCCTTAGACAGGTGAACTCTGGAAACACCATATATTTT. Translated, this gives CASSRLRQVNSGNTIYF.